This TCR beta chain was recorded in a study of T cells in women clearing cervical HPV infection (dated by TCRdb to the late 2010s). In the study overall: Cases were 20 to 25 women with histologically confirmed HPV16-related CIN3 or worse, including 2 invasive cancers. The parent cohort enrolled 8,500 to 11,000 women aged 18 or older in Guanacaste, Costa Rica, during about 1992 to 1994 and followed them for more than 6 years. Blood from cases was collected at the visit where the lesion was first found, while blood from controls was collected once the infection could no longer be detected. For cases, a median interval of 149 days, with an interquartile range of about 90 to 210 days, was observed between lesion detection and blood sampling. Cases were matched to controls by age within five years and by the year the sample was collected. Median age was about 30 years in cases versus 38 to 45 in controls, and baseline characteristics did not differ significantly. Five blinded duplicates per group were added as quality controls, giving about 60 samples: 50 or so participants and roughly ten replicates. An exploratory proof-of-principle case-control study, nested within the Guanacaste HPV Natural History Study in Costa Rica, was conducted to compare TCR repertoires across cervical HPV16 outcomes. The 20 to 25 controls were women who cleared a single incident HPV16 infection within 12 months without developing precancer or cancer. Since HLA typing was available for only a few women, HLA type could not be ruled out as a confounder.

The immunoSEQ assay used multiplex PCR to amplify TCR beta CDR3 regions from an average of approximately 1,100 ng of genomic DNA per sample. The assay corrected primer bias using a complete synthetic TCR repertoire to establish an amplification baseline. Amplicons were sequenced on the Illumina platform. The paper's processing steps were these. Sequences were error-corrected by clustering with frequency ratios and a modified nearest-neighbor algorithm and were then analyzed in the immunoSEQ Analyzer with IMGT gene definitions. TCR richness and evenness were averaged over 20 rarefaction repeats at each rarefaction depth, excluding samples with fewer sequences than the depth. V, D and J gene relative abundances were compared between groups with Wilcoxon rank sum tests, applying FDR correction. An intraclass correlation of 95% to 97% for TCR richness and an average of around 76% across some 70 gene segments were obtained from the blinded duplicates. TCRdb provides this immuneACCESS table in a form limited to in-frame rearrangements. Some clones are lacking; in checked studies, under half of them reflect an unresolved V gene, and why the rest are absent is not known. V and J calls and clone size are as listed in that table; D and trimming were resolved from the DNA. The sample's table covers approximately 13,000 clones. In total, the top ten clones hold 6% to 9% of the sample.

On the study overall, not on this receptor specifically: Cases had lower TRBV6-7 relative abundance than controls (roughly 0.12% versus 0.17%; Bonferroni P = 0.0008). Cases were distinguished from controls with an estimated AUC of 0.65 to 0.85 by random forest classifiers combining richness and V gene abundances. Because the number of T cells in each sample was unknown, differences in richness could reflect differing T-cell content rather than repertoire biology. The cross-sectional design could not show whether the associations came before the infection or were a result of it, and neither effector/memory subsets nor HPV-specific T cells were isolated. CIN3+ cases had significantly higher TCR repertoire richness than controls across sequencing depths, but evenness did not differ between the groups.

Every participant had a single incident cervical HPV16 infection, and women with prevalent HPV16 infections were excluded. Cervical HPV DNA was detected by MY09/MY11 PCR and genotyped by dot-blot hybridization. About 15 mL of heparinized blood were centrifuged, and the buffy coat was aliquoted, frozen at -30°C, then stored at -80°C. Genomic DNA was extracted from buffy coat specimens using QIAGEN kits. Counted from cysteine to phenylalanine, this CDR3 has 14 amino acids. Shown are 33 bases from within the CDR3, in frame from base 1. At the junction V is shortened by 6 bases and J by 3 bases; bases outside the gene matches: 4. Notes on this clone: The antigen it binds to is not known. Sequencing ends 3 residues short of the CDR3 end; the germline J gene provides the rest.

This sequence was found in a woman aged 18 to 75 with a cervical HPV16 infection that either progressed to CIN3+ or cleared (not recorded which). The specimen was blood buffy coat. The chain employs TRBV12-3 or TRBV12-4 and TRBJ2-7; TRBD1 lines up with 11 middle nucleotides. CDR3 reads: CASSTGTGGYEQYF. The covered CDR3 bases are TGTGCCAGCAGCACCGGGACAGGGGGCTACGAG.